Shown below are 15 T cell receptor beta chains from a single sample sequenced in a study of T cell clonality in common variable immunodeficiency (dated by TCRdb to between 2015 and 2016). Library method: the immunoSEQ multiplex PCR assay. This immuneACCESS table, as held by TCRdb, lists in-frame sequences with V and J called but not all clones. Of the missing ones, under half trace to an unresolved V gene in checked studies; the others have no known cause. The table for this sample lists tens of thousands of clones, none of them counted only once. The ten most abundant clones make up 8% to 10% of the sample. The sample taken for sequencing was peripheral blood mononuclear cells. These receptors were taken from a person between 18 and 75 years old in good health.

This clone was seen ten or more times. The read falls 3 residues short of the CDR3 end, and the missing part is taken from the germline J gene. This rearrangement joins TRBV7-9 to TRBJ1-2, with no clear D. V was clipped by 4 bases and J by 3 bases, with 6 bases between them. Germline V gene sequence: CDR1 SEHNR, CDR2 FQNEAQ (reference sequence). The length of the CDR3 is 12 residues. The DNA read from the CDR3 is TGTGCCAGCAGCTCGGTGGACTATGGC. Amino acids: CASSSVDYG. The whole CDR3 reads CASSSVDYGYTF.

This clone was recorded many times. Read data end 3 residues before the CDR3 end; the end is taken from the germline J gene. The chain uses TRBV12-3 or TRBV12-4 and TRBJ2-7; perhaps TRBD2 as D (5 bases). The length of the CDR3 is 14 residues. Trimming stripped 5 bases from V and 5 bases from J, with 16 bases between. The CDR3 here is CASSPPTGLNEQYF. The part of the CDR3 DNA that was read is TGTGCCAGCAGTCCCCCCACGGGGTTAAACGAG.

The sample holds many counts of this clone. The observed sequence ends 3 residues before the CDR3 terminus, with the missing tail filled in from the germline J gene. This chain links TRBV18 with TRBJ2-3; weak D call: TRBD1 (5 bases). Germline CDR1 reads KGHSH; CDR2 reads LQKENI. There are 12 residues in the CDR3. Trimming took off 4 bases at V and 8 bases at J, with 10 bases between the two ends. The sequenced part of the CDR3 DNA is TGTGCCAGCTCACAACAGGAAGGTACG. This encodes CASSQQEGT. The full CDR3 sequence reads CASSQQEGTQYF.

In this sample, this clone turned up many times. This CDR3 is CASSPEGQPYGYTF. CDR3 DNA (partial): TGTGCCAGCTCACCAGAGGGACAGCCCTATGGC. The chain has TRBV18 and TRBJ1-2; 7 bases align to TRBD1. The read terminates 3 residues before the CDR3 end, so the remaining end is supplied by the germline J gene. The CDR3 consists of 14 residues. Germline V gene lookup returns CDR1 KGHSH and CDR2 LQKENI. With V trimmed by 2 bases and J by 4 bases, 4 bases remained unmatched.

In this sample, this clone turned up many times. Sequencing ends 3 residues short of the CDR3 end; the germline J gene provides the rest. The V gene is TRBV6-1, the J gene TRBJ2-2; D not certain. The CDR3 has 13 amino acids. CDR1 and CDR2 from the germline V gene are MNHNS and SASEGT. The covered CDR3 bases are TGTGCCAGCAGCGAAACAGTTAATGAAAAG. Its translation is CASSETVNEK. The full CDR3 sequence reads CASSETVNEKLFF.

As concerns this clone: One base away lies a much larger clone, so this may be a sequencing read error. Read sequence stops 3 residues before the CDR3 end, and the germline J gene provides the missing end. This chain uses TRBV19 with TRBJ1-4, with a tentative D call TRBD1 (5 bases). Germline V gene lookup returns CDR1 LNHDA and CDR2 SQIVND (reference sequence). The length of the CDR3 is 18 residues. CDR3 bases read: TGTGCCAGTAGTCGACAAGCGGGGGGGGTCTCTGGGGCCAACGTA. Its protein product is CASSRQAGGVSGANV. In full, the CDR3 is CASSRQAGGVSGANVLFF.

About this clone: At one of its ends the junction is not consistent with the germline gene, which may arise from a read error. The CDR3 extends 3 residues past the end of the read, so its final part is completed from the germline J gene. The genes are TRBV7-7 and TRBJ1-1; perhaps TRBD1 as D (6 bases). Per the germline V gene, CDR1 is SSHAT and CDR2 is FNYEAQ (reference sequence). The CDR3 is made up of 13 amino acids. CDR3 amino acids: CASSVGTGTEAFF. Partial CDR3 DNA: TGTGCTAGCAGCGTAGGAACAGGGACTGAA.

This clone was counted ten times or more. The CDR3 end falls 3 residues outside the read, so it is completed with the germline J gene. The chain links TRBV6-2 or TRBV6-3 to TRBJ2-7; a weak D match, TRBD2 (5 bases). The CDR3 totals 16 residues. Germline CDR1 reads MNHEY; CDR2 reads SVGEGT. V was shortened by 7 bases and J by 1 base, with 20 bases between the two germline ends. The CDR3 loop is CASTFNPGLVSYEQYF. The part of the CDR3 DNA that was read is TGTGCCAGCACCTTCAACCCCGGACTGGTTTCCTACGAG.

As concerns this clone: The sequenced fragment ends 3 residues before the CDR3 boundary, so the rest is inferred from the germline J gene. J is TRBJ1-5 and V is TRBV7-2, with a tentative D call TRBD1 (6 bases). V lost 6 bases and J 1 base, leaving 10 bases between the germline ends. Germline V gene data show CDR1 as SGHTA and CDR2 as FQGNSA. The CDR3 length is 14 residues. The CDR3 bases that were read are TGTGCCAGCAGACCTGGACAGAGCAATCAGCCC. Its protein product is CASRPGQSNQP. The entire CDR3 reads CASRPGQSNQPQHF.

This clone was observed many times. The read is 3 residues too short to cover the CDR3 end, so that end is filled in from the germline J gene. V and J are TRBV6-7 and TRBJ2-2, with TRBD2 identical over 13 bases. TRBV6-7 is labeled an ORF, and its function is uncertain. The J segment lost 8 bases and the V segment lost 3 bases, leaving 12 bases of the junction unmatched. The CDR3 runs to 18 residues. The CDR3 is CASSYSGTSGTERGELFF. The CDR3 DNA, read in part, is TGTGCCAGCAGTTATTCCGGGACTAGCGGGACCGAGAGGGGGGAG.

This clone appeared a few times. The CDR3 DNA, read in part, is TGCAGTGCTAGTGCTGGGGCCCCCTACGAG. Translated, it gives CSASAGAPYE. The CDR3 in full is CSASAGAPYEQYF. This chain uses TRBV20-1 with TRBJ2-7; D perhaps matches TRBD1 (5 bases). The sequenced fragment ends 3 residues before the CDR3 boundary, so the rest is inferred from the germline J gene. The CDR3 totals 13 residues. Trimming left V 3 bases short and J 2 bases short, with 11 bases between. The germline CDR1 and CDR2 sequences are DFQATT and SNEGSKA (reference sequence).

Note on this clone: The read gets to within 3 residues of the CDR3 end, and the germline J gene fills in the rest. The gene calls are TRBV7-3 and TRBJ2-3, with 7 bases lining up with TRBD1. The CDR3 has 15 residues. Germline V gene lookup returns CDR1 SGHTA and CDR2 FQGTGA. The CDR3 reads CASSVKTGVGETQYF. CDR3 bases read: TGTGCCAGCAGCGTAAAAACAGGGGTCGGGGAGACG.

This clone was counted only a few times. Incomplete CDR3 DNA: TGCAGTGCTGGAGGGCTTCAGGTGAACTATGGC. Translation gives CSAGGLQVNYG. The CDR3 as a whole reads CSAGGLQVNYGYTF. The chain joins TRBV20-1 to TRBJ1-2; D call uncertain. The sequence runs out 3 residues before the end of the CDR3; the remainder is reconstructed from the germline J gene. Germline V gene sequence: CDR1 DFQATT, CDR2 SNEGSKA (reference sequence). The V end lost 5 bases, the J end lost 2 bases, and 15 bases lay between the germline ends. The CDR3 extends over 14 amino acids.

The table lists this clone with many counts. The read ends 3 residues shy of where the CDR3 ends; the end is completed using the germline J gene. The chain has TRBV7-6 and TRBJ2-6; D not resolved. The CDR3 covers 17 residues. In germline, CDR1 is SGHVS, CDR2 FNYEAQ. Deletions cut 1 base from V and 1 base from J, with 11 bases between. The CDR3 region is CASSLVGGHSGANVLTF. CDR3 bases read: TGTGCCAGCAGCTTAGTCGGTGGGCATTCTGGGGCCAACGTC.

Ten or more counts support this clone. The CDR3 is cut off 3 residues early in the read; its end comes from the germline J gene. The chain joins TRBV7-6 to TRBJ2-7, with D unclear. Trimming left V 2 bases short and J 5 bases short, with 7 bases between. Germline lookup yields CDR1 SGHVS and CDR2 FNYEAQ. The CDR3 is 12 amino acids. CDR3 sequence: CASSLRGHEQYF. The covered CDR3 bases are TGTGCCAGCAGCTTAAGAGGTCACGAG. Filled out from reference TRBV7-6 and TRBJ2-7, the complete variable domain reads GAGVSQSPRYKVTKRGQDVALRCDPISGHVSLYWYRQALGQGPEFLTYFNYEAQQDKSGLPNDRFSAERPEGSISTLTIQRTEQRDSAMYRCASSLRGHEQYFGPGTRLTVT.